The 10 T cell receptor beta chains presented below share a single source sample, sequenced in a study of shared clonotypes between healthy human individuals. Sequencing used immunoSEQ multiplex PCR; TCRdb keeps in-frame clones, though not all of them. The sample consists of about 510,000 clones, about 75% of them appearing once. Sample: PBMCs. The source of these receptors is a woman aged 40 to 50 in good health. Some clones in this sample may be carry-over from other donors' samples.

J is TRBJ2-3 and V is TRBV7-8; 13 nucleotides line up with TRBD2. V lost 0 bases and J lost 2; bases outside the gene matches: 5. There are 18 residues in the CDR3. Germline values: CDR1 SGHVS, CDR2 FQNEAQ. Here the CDR3 DNA reads TGTGCCAGCAGCTTAGCGCGACTAGCGGGAGGCTCCACAGATACGCAGTATTTT. Its protein is CASSLARLAGGSTDTQYF.

This clone has more than one count but fewer than ten. The gene calls are TRBV5-4 and TRBJ2-5; 7 nucleotides line up with TRBD2. The CDR3 spans 15 residues. Germline V lookup: CDR1 SGHNT, CDR2 YYREEE (reference sequence). Trimming removed 7 bases from V and 3 bases from J; junction bases left unmatched: 12. In DNA form, the CDR3 reads TGTGCCAGCGGGGGGGGAGTGACAGCTAAAGAGACCCAGTACTTC. It encodes CASGGGVTAKETQYF.

The gene calls are TRBV4-3 and TRBJ2-3; D ambiguous. The germline CDR1 and CDR2 sequences are LGHNA and YSLEER. This CDR3 is built from 16 residues. The ends were cut back, 0 bases at V and 1 base at J, with 11 bases in the middle. The CDR3 is CASSQEWVRGTDTQYF. DNA for the CDR3: TGCGCCAGCAGCCAAGAGTGGGTACGGGGCACAGATACGCAGTATTTT.

This chain uses TRBV5-4 with TRBJ1-2; D not resolved. The germline CDR1 and CDR2 sequences are SGHNT and YYREEE (reference sequence). Deletions cut 2 bases from V and 4 bases from J, with 9 bases between. The CDR3 runs 13 residues. The CDR3 region is CASSFSGFYGYTF. CDR3 coding DNA: TGTGCCAGCAGCTTCTCGGGGTTCTATGGCTACACCTTC.

This clone came up many times. The V and J genes are TRBV4-3 and TRBJ2-6, with D unresolved. The CDR3 loop spans 16 amino acids. V dropped 0 bases and J dropped 0 bases, with 6 bases sitting between them. Germline V CDR1 and CDR2: LGHNA, YSLEER. CDR3 nucleotides: TGCGCCAGCAGCCAAGATGAGAACTCTGGGGCCAACGTCCTGACTTTC. It encodes CASSQDENSGANVLTF.

The gene calls are TRBV10-2 and TRBJ2-1; D is perhaps TRBD2 (5 bases). Germline assignment: CDR1 WSHSY and CDR2 SAAADI. The V end lost 5 bases, the J end lost 7 bases, and 18 bases lay between the germline ends. There are 15 residues in the CDR3. Written as DNA, the CDR3 is TGCGCCAGCAGTCGTGCGACCCTGGGCGGGAATGAGCAGTTCTTC. It yields the protein CASSRATLGGNEQFF.

The sample holds one count of this clone. The CDR3 is CASSLQGSTDTQYF. The CDR3 DNA sequence: TGTGCCAGCAGCTTACAGGGGAGCACAGATACGCAGTATTTT. The V and J genes are TRBV7-2 and TRBJ2-3; D may be TRBD1 (6 bases). Trimming shortened V by 2 bases and J by 0 bases, and 6 bases separated the two germline ends. This CDR3 is built from 14 residues. The germline V gene encodes CDR1 SGHTA and CDR2 FQGNSA.

The chain carries TRBV19 and TRBJ1-2; TRBD1 matches at 7 bases. The CDR3 totals 14 residues. Unmatched junction bases numbered 7, after V lost 5 bases and J lost 4 bases. Germline V gene data show CDR1 as LNHDA and CDR2 as SQIVND (reference sequence). The CDR3: CASSPQRDSYGYTF. CDR3 nucleotides: TGTGCCAGTAGTCCCCAACGGGACAGCTATGGCTACACCTTC.

CDR3 DNA: TGTGCCATCAGTGAGAGGGACCGGGGGAGCAATCAGCCCCAGCATTTT. Translation gives CAISERDRGSNQPQHF. The chain carries TRBV10-3 and TRBJ1-5; D may be TRBD1 (5 bases). Germline CDR1 reads ENHRY; CDR2 reads SYGVKD. The CDR3 sequence is 16 residues long. The germline V and J ends were trimmed by 2 bases and 1 base, with 12 bases remaining between them.

This clone was found many times. This chain joins TRBV9 and TRBJ2-2, with D perhaps matching TRBD2 (5 bases). Per germline, CDR1 SGDLS and CDR2 YYNGEE. This CDR3 has 14 amino acids. V was trimmed by 3 bases and J by 4 bases, leaving 10 bases between them. The CDR3 DNA is TGTGCCAGCAGCGCGAGCGGTGCCACCGGGGAGCTGTTTTTT. This translates into CASSASGATGELFF.